A single sample is the source of the 11 T cell receptor beta chains below, sequenced in a study of beta chain features in type 1 diabetes. What was sequenced were expressed TCRB transcripts, since all of the isolated RNA had been reverse transcribed. Libraries were prepared by immunoSEQ multiplex PCR; TCRdb keeps only in-frame clonotypes and omits some of them. The sample lists under 450,000 clones, about 16% seen once, with approximately 0.02% in the top ten. Specimen: naive CD4+ T cells from blood. These receptors all come from a woman under 30 in good health.

This clone was observed a few times. The V gene is TRBV6-1, the J gene TRBJ1-1, with D hard to call. The germline V gene encodes CDR1 MNHNS and CDR2 SASEGT. V was shortened by 3 bases and J by 1 base, with 15 bases between the two germline ends. The length of the CDR3 is 16 residues. The chain's CDR3 is CASSDIRTGWNTEAFF. DNA for the CDR3: TGTGCCAGCAGTGATATCAGGACTGGATGGAACACTGAAGCTTTCTTT.

V is TRBV5-1 and J is TRBJ2-1; 7 nucleotides line up with TRBD2. Germline lookup yields CDR1 SGHRS and CDR2 YFSETQ. Trimming cost V 4 bases and J 4 bases; bases outside gene matches: 5. There are 14 residues in the CDR3. The CDR3 bases are TGCGCCAGCAGCGGTGCGGGAGCTTACAATGAGCAGTTCTTC. It yields the protein CASSGAGAYNEQFF.

The chain uses TRBV29-1 and TRBJ1-1; D unclear. Germline V gene data show CDR1 as SQVTM and CDR2 as ANQGSEA. V shed 4 bases and J shed 3 bases, with 12 bases lying between them. The CDR3 length is 13 residues. The CDR3 sequence: CSVVGGGDTEAFF. The CDR3 bases are TGCAGCGTTGTGGGTGGTGGAGACACTGAAGCTTTCTTT. Full variable domain (missing parts from reference TRBV29-1 and TRBJ1-1): SAVISQKPSRDICQRGTSLTIQCQVDSQVTMMFWYRQQPGQSLTLIATANQGSEATYESGFVIDKFPISRPNLTFSTLTVSNMSPEDSSIYLCSVVGGGDTEAFFGQGTRLTVV.

The table lists this clone with a few counts. The chain joins TRBV2 to TRBJ2-5, with no clear D. V lost 6 bases and J lost 5, with 10 bases in between. Germline CDR1 reads SNHLY; CDR2 reads FYNNEI. This CDR3 has 12 residues. The chain's CDR3 is CASRLRRETQYF. CDR3 DNA: TGTGCCAGCAGGCTACGCAGGGAGACCCAGTACTTC.

V and J are TRBV28 and TRBJ1-1; D unclear. CDR3 size: 13 residues. V was pared by 11 bases and J by 10 bases, with 23 bases between. The germline V gene has CDR1 MDHEN and CDR2 SYDVKM. The CDR3 sequence is CACSLGSHLGAFF. Written as DNA, the CDR3 is TGTGCCTGCTCCCTGGGGAGCCACTTGGGAGCTTTCTTT. Combining the CDR3 with reference TRBV28 and TRBJ1-1 gives the whole variable domain DVKVTQSSRYLVKRTGEKVFLECVQDMDHENMFWYRQDPGLGLRLIYFSYDVKMKEKGDIPEGYSVSREKKERFSLILESASTNQTSMYLCACSLGSHLGAFFGQGTRLTVV.

This clone turned up a few times. CDR3: CASPNTEAFF. CDR3 nucleotides: TGTGCCAGCCCAAACACTGAAGCTTTCTTT. V gene TRBV6-5 combines with J gene TRBJ1-1, with unresolved D. Deletions cut 8 bases from V and 2 bases from J, with 3 bases between. The CDR3 contains 10 residues. The germline CDR1 and CDR2 sequences are MNHEY and SVGAGI.

The table lists this clone with a few counts. The V gene is TRBV7-3, the J gene TRBJ2-1; 7 bases fit TRBD2. Germline CDR1 is SGHTA and CDR2 is FQGTGA. Trimming at V came to 3 bases and at J to 5 bases, leaving 10 bases not matched to a gene. The CDR3 sequence is 16 residues long. CDR3: CASSFPAGVPHNEQFF. The CDR3 nucleotides are TGTGCCAGCAGCTTTCCGGCGGGAGTCCCTCACAATGAGCAGTTCTTC. The complete variable domain, with remaining parts taken from reference TRBV7-3 and TRBJ2-1, reads GAGVSQTPSNKVTEKGKYVELRCDPISGHTALYWYRQSLGQGPEFLIYFQGTGAADDSGLPNDRFFAVRPEGSVSTLKIQRTERGDSAVYLCASSFPAGVPHNEQFFGPGTRLTVL.

This clone was observed a few times. This sequence joins TRBV19 and TRBJ2-1; 11 bases are a match to TRBD2. The V and J ends lost 5 bases and 5 bases, in that order; junction bases with no gene match: 11. The CDR3 is 17 residues long. CDR1 and CDR2 from the germline V gene are LNHDA and SQIVND (reference sequence). In DNA, the CDR3 is TGTGCCAGTAGTGCAGATGTGGGGACTAGCGGTCACAATGAGCAGTTCTTC. Its translation: CASSADVGTSGHNEQFF. Full variable domain (remainder filled in from reference TRBV19 and TRBJ2-1): DGGITQSPKYLFRKEGQNVTLSCEQNLNHDAMYWYRQDPGQGLRLIYYSQIVNDFQKGDIAEGYSVSREKKESFPLTVTSAQKNPTAFYLCASSADVGTSGHNEQFFGPGTRLTVL.

This clone has only a few counts. The rearrangement links TRBV15 to TRBJ1-2; 7 bases agree with TRBD1. Germline V gene data show CDR1 as LNHNV and CDR2 as YYDKDF (reference sequence). Trimming took 1 base from V and 5 from J; bases not matched to a gene: 7. This CDR3 region has 15 residues. CDR3 sequence: CATSRALGQHYGYTF. The CDR3 DNA reads TGTGCCACCAGCAGAGCCTTGGGACAGCATTATGGCTACACCTTC.

Of note for this clone: Other DNA sequences in the same sample also yield this CDR3. The V gene is TRBV30, the J gene TRBJ1-1; D remains unclear. The germline V and J ends were trimmed by 0 bases and 8 bases, with 7 bases remaining between them. The CDR3 length is 11 residues. The germline gives CDR1 GTSNPN, CDR2 SVGIG (reference sequence). CDR3 protein: CAWSVRGEAFF. In DNA form, the CDR3 reads TGTGCCTGGAGTGTGCGAGGAGAAGCTTTCTTT.

About this clone itself: This sample also contains other DNA sequences that code for the same CDR3. The chain joins TRBV9 to TRBJ2-5, with a possible D match to TRBD1 (6 bases). The CDR3 covers 16 residues. Germline-derived CDR1 and CDR2 are SGDLS and YYNGEE. V was clipped by 0 bases and J by 2 bases, with 14 bases between them. In DNA, the CDR3 is TGTGCCAGCAGCGTAGGCGCAGGGGCCCTTCAAGAGACCCAGTACTTC. Amino acid sequence: CASSVGAGALQETQYF.